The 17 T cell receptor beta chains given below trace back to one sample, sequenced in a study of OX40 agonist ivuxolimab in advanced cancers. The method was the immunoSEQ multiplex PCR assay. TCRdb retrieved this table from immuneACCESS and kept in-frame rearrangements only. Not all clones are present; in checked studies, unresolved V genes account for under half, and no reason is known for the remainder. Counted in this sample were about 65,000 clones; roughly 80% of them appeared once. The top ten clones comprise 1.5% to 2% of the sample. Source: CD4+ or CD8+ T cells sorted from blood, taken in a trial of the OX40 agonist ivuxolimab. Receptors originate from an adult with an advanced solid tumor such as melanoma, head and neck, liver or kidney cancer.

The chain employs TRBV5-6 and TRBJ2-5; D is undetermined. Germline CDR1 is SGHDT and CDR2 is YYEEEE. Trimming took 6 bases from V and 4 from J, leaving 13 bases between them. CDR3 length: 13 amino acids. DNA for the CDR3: TGTGCCAGCACCCGAACACGGTCAGAGACCCAGTACTTC. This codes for CASTRTRSETQYF.

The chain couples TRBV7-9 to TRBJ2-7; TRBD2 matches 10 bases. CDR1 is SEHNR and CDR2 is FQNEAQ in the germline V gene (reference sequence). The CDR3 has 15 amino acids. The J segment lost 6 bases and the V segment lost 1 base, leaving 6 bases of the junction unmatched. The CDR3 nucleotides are TGTGCCAGCAGCTTAGGAGCGGGACTAGCGAGCGAGCAGTACGTC. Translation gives CASSLGAGLASEQYV.

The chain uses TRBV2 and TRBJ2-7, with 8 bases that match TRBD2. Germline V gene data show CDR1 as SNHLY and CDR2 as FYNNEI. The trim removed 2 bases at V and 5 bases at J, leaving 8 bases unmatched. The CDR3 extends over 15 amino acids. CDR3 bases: TGTGCCAGCAGTGAAATAGCGGGAAAGCAGAACGAGCAGTACTTC. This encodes CASSEIAGKQNEQYF. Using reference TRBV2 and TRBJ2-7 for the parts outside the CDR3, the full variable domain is EPEVTQTPSHQVTQMGQEVILRCVPISNHLYFYWYRQILGQKVEFLVSFYNNEISEKSEIFDDQFSVERPDGSNFTLKIRSTKLEDSAMYFCASSEIAGKQNEQYFGPGTRLTVT.

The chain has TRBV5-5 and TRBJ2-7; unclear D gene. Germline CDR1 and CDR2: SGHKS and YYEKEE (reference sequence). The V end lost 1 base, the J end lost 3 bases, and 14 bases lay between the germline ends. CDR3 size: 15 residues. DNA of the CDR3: TGTGCCAGCAGCTTGTATGGGATACGGTACTACGAGCAGTACGTC. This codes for CASSLYGIRYYEQYV.

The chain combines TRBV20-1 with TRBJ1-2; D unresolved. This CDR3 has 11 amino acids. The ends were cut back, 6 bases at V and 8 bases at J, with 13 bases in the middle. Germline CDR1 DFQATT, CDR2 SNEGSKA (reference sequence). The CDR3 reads CSARGRGGYTF. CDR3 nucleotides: TGCAGTGCCCGGGGTCGAGGCGGCTACACCTTC.

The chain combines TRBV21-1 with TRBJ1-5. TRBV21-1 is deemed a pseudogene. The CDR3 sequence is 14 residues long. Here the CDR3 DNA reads TGTGCCAGCTTAGCGGGAGATAGCAATCAGCCCCAGCATTTT. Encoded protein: CASLAGDSNQPQHF.

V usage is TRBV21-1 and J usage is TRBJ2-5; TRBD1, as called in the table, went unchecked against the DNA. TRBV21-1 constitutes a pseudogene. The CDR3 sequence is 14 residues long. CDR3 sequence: CASSYRGVQETQYF. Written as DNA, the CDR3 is TGTGCCAGCAGCTACAGGGGGGTTCAAGAGACCCAGTACTTC.

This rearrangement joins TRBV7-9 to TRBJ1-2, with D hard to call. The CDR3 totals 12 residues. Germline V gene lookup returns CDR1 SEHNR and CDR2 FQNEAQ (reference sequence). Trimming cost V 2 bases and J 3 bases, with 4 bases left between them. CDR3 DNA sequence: TGTGCCAGCAGCTTACAGTACTATGGCTACACCTTC. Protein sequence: CASSLQYYGYTF.

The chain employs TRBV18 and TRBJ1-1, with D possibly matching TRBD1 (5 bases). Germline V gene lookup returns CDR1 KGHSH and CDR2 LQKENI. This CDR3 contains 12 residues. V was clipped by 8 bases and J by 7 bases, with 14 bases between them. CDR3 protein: CASTDLGLEAFF. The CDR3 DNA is TGTGCCAGCACTGATCTGGGGCTTGAAGCTTTCTTT.

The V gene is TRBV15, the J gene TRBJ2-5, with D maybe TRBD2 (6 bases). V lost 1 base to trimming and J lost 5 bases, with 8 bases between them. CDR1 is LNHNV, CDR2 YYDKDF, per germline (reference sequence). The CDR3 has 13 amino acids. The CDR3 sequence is CATSRGGGETQYF. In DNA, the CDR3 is TGTGCCACCAGCAGAGGTGGAGGGGAGACCCAGTACTTC. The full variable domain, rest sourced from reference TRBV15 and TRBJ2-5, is DAMVIQNPRYQVTQFGKPVTLSCSQTLNHNVMYWYQQKSSQAPKLLFHYYDKDFNNEADTPDNFQSRRPNTSFCFLDIRSPGLGDTAMYLCATSRGGGETQYFGPGTRLLVL.

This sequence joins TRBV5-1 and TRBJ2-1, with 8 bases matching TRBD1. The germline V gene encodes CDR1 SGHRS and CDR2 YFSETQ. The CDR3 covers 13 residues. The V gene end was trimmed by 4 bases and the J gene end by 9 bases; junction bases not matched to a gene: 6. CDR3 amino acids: CASSEPGGTEQFF. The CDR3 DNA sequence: TGCGCCAGCAGCGAACCAGGGGGCACTGAGCAGTTCTTC.

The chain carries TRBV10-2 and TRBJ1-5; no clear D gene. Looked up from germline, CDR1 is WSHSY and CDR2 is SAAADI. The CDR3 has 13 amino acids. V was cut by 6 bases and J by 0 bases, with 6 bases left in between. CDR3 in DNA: TGCGCCAGCAGGGGTCTTAGCAATCAGCCCCAGCATTTT. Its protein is CASRGLSNQPQHF.

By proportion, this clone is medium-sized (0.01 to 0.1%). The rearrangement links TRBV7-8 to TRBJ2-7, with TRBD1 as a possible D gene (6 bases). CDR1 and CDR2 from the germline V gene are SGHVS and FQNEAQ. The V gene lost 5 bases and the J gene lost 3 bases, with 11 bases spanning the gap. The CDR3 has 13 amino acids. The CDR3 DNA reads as TGTGCCAGCAGCGTCGACAGGAACTACGAGCAGTACGTC. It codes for CASSVDRNYEQYV.

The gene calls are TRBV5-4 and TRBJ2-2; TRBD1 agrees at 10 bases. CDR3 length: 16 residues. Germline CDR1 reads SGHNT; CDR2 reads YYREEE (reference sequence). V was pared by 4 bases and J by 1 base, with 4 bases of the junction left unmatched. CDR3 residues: CASSPRDRGNTGELFF. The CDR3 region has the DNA TGTGCCAGCAGCCCGCGGGACAGGGGGAACACCGGGGAGCTGTTTTTT.

CDR3 sequence (DNA): TGTGCCATCAGTGGACAGGGGGACCTGGGGCCCCAGCATTTT. It codes for CAISGQGDLGPQHF. The chain has TRBV10-3 and TRBJ1-5, with 9 bases aligning to TRBD1. The V gene's germline CDR1 is ENHRY and CDR2 SYGVKD. The CDR3 sequence is 14 residues long. V was clipped by 4 bases and J by 9 bases; unmatched bases: 7.

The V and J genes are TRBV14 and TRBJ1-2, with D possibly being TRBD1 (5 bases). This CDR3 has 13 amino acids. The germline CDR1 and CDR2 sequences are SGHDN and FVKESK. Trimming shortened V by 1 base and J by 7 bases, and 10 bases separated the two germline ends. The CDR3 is CASSQAQGGGYTF. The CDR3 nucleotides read TGTGCCAGCAGCCAAGCCCAGGGAGGTGGCTACACCTTC.

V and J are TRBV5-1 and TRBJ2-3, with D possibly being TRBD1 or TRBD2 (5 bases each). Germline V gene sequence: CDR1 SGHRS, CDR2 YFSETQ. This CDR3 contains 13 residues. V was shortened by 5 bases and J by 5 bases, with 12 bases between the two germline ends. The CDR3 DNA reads TGCGCCAGCAGTTCGGGGCCCTTAGATACGCAGTATTTT. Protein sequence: CASSSGPLDTQYF.